This entry lists 9 T cell receptor beta chains sequenced from one sample in a study of T cell responses to AZD1222 COVID-19 vaccine. Profiling relied on immunoSEQ multiplex PCR, and the TCRdb table lists in-frame clones only, not all of them. The profile shows some 200,000 clones, about 92% of them singletons. The sample in question was peripheral blood, obtained on day 0 of AZD1222 vaccination. Receptors were obtained from an adult in good health.

The chain employs TRBV30 and TRBJ2-1; maybe TRBD1 (6 bases). The germline V gene has CDR1 GTSNPN and CDR2 SVGIG (reference sequence). There are 17 residues in the CDR3. V was cut by 3 bases and J by 1 base, with 19 bases left in between. This CDR3 is CAWRDSRLADSYNEQFF. For the CDR3, the DNA is TGTGCCTGGAGGGACAGTAGGTTGGCGGATTCCTACAATGAGCAGTTCTTC.

The V gene is TRBV9, the J gene TRBJ2-1; the D gene is possibly TRBD2 (6 bases). V shed 2 bases and J shed 10 bases, with 13 bases lying between them. Germline V gives CDR1 SGDLS, CDR2 YYNGEE. CDR3 size: 13 residues. This CDR3 is CASSVGGAGEQFF. The CDR3 nucleotides are TGTGCCAGCAGCGTCGGAGGGGCCGGGGAGCAGTTCTTC.

The chain links TRBV19 to TRBJ1-4, with 7 bases identical to TRBD1. J gave up 2 bases and V 8 bases, and 8 bases lay outside the gene matches. The CDR3 consists of 15 residues. Germline-derived CDR1 and CDR2 are LNHDA and SQIVND (reference sequence). CDR3 sequence: CASEDRGLTNEKLFF. In DNA, the CDR3 is TGTGCCAGTGAGGATAGGGGGCTCACTAATGAAAAACTGTTTTTT.

The rearrangement uses TRBV18 and TRBJ1-4; D uncertain. CDR3 size: 15 residues. Germline-derived CDR1 and CDR2 are KGHSH and LQKENI. V was pared by 3 bases and J by 0 bases, with 8 bases between. In DNA form, the CDR3 reads TGTGCCAGCTCACCTCCCGTGGCAACTAATGAAAAACTGTTTTTT. Translated: CASSPPVATNEKLFF.

The gene calls are TRBV30 and TRBJ1-3; D not certain. Trimming took 7 bases from V and 1 from J, leaving 14 bases between them. The germline gives CDR1 GTSNPN, CDR2 SVGIG (reference sequence). This CDR3 comprises 14 residues. The CDR3 is CAYDKSFSGNTIYF. DNA for the CDR3: TGTGCCTACGACAAAAGCTTTTCTGGAAACACCATATATTTT. Combining the CDR3 with reference TRBV30 and TRBJ1-3 gives the whole variable domain SQTIHQWPATLVQPVGSPLSLECTVEGTSNPNLYWYRQAAGRGLQLLFYSVGIGQISSEVPQNLSASRPQDRQFILSSKKLLLSDSGFYLCAYDKSFSGNTIYFGEGSWLTVV.

The genes are TRBV19 and TRBJ1-1; no definite D call. CDR3 size: 12 residues. Between the trimmed V and J ends, which lost 9 bases and 5 bases, there was a span of 13 bases. Per the germline V gene, CDR1 is LNHDA and CDR2 is SQIVND (reference sequence). CDR3 nucleotides: TGTGCCAGCTTTCTAGGATATACTGAAGCTTTCTTT. Translation: CASFLGYTEAFF.

The chain combines TRBV6-5 with TRBJ1-2, with TRBD1 as a possible D gene (5 bases). V shed 11 bases and J shed 0 bases, with 16 bases lying between them. The CDR3 extends over 14 amino acids. In germline, CDR1 is MNHEY, CDR2 SVGAGI. CDR3 coding DNA: TGTGCCGCGGGGCCGAGGGGAGCTAACTATGGCTACACCTTC. It encodes CAAGPRGANYGYTF.

The J gene is TRBJ1-1, the V gene TRBV3-1 (or the pseudogene TRBV3-2); no clear D. The CDR3 is 15 amino acids. V lost 0 bases to trimming and J lost 1 base, with 9 bases between them. Per germline, CDR1 LGHDT and CDR2 YNNKEL (reference sequence). CDR3 residues: CASSQDRTPNTEAFF. CDR3 bases: TGTGCCAGCAGCCAAGATAGAACACCGAACACTGAAGCTTTCTTT.

This clone was counted a single time. The chain is built from TRBV7-8 and TRBJ2-1; D might be TRBD2 (6 bases). Between the trimmed V and J ends, which lost 1 base and 7 bases, there was a span of 14 bases. The CDR3 runs to 15 residues. CDR1 is SGHVS, CDR2 FQNEAQ, per germline. The CDR3 reads CASSLVAGSTNEQFF. In nucleotides, the CDR3 is TGTGCCAGCAGCTTAGTTGCGGGATCAACAAATGAGCAGTTCTTC.